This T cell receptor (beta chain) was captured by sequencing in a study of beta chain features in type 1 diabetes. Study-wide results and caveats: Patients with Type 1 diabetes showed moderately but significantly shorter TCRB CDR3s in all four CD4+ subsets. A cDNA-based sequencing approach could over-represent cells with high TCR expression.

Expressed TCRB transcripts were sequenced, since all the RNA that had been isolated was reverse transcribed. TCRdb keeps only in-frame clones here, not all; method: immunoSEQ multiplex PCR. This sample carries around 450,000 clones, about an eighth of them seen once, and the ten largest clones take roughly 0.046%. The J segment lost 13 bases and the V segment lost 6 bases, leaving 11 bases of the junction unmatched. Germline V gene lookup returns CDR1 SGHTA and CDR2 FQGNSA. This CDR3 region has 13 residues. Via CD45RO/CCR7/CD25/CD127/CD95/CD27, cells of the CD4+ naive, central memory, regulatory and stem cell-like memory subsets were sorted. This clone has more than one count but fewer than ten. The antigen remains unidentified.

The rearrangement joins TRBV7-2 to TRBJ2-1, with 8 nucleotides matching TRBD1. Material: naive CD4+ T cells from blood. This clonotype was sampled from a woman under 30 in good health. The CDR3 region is CASRSTGTGAQFF. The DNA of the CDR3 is TGTGCCAGCAGAAGTACCGGGACAGGAGCCCAGTTCTTC.